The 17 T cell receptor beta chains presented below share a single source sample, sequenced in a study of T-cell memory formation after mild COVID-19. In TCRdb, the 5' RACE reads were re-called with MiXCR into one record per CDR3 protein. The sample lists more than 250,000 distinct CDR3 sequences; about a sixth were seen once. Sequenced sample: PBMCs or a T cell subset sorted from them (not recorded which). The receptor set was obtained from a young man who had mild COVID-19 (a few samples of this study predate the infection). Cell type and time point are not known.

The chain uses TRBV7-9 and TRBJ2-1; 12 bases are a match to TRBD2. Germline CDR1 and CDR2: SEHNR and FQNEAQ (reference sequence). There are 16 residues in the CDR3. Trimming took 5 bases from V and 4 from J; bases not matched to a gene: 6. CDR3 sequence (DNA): TGTGCCAGCAGCCCCCAAACTAGCGGGGGGTACAATGAGCAGTTCTTC. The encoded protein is CASSPQTSGGYNEQFF.

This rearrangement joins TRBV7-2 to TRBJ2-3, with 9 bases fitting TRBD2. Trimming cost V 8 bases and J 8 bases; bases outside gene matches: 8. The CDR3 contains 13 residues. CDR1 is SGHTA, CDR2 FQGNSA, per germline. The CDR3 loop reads CASSLAGSVTQYF. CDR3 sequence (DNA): TGTGCCAGCTCCCTAGCGGGGTCTGTTACGCAGTATTTT.

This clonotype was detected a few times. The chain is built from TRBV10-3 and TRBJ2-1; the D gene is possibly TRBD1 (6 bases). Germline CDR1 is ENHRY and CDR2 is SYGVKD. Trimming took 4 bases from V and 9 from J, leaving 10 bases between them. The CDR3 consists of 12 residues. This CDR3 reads CAISGDIFEQFF. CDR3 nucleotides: TGTGCCATCAGTGGGGACATCTTTGAGCAGTTCTTC.

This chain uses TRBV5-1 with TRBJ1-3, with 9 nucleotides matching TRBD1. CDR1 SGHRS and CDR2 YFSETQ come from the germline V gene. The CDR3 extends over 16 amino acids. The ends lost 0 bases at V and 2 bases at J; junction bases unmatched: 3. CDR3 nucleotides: TGCGCCAGCAGCTTGGTACGGGACAGGGCTGGAAACACCATATATTTT. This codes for CASSLVRDRAGNTIYF.

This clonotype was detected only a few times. CDR3 residues: CASSQAGYEQFF. CDR3 DNA sequence: TGTGCCAGCAGCCAAGCGGGATATGAGCAGTTCTTC. This chain joins TRBV3-1 and TRBJ2-1; D is perhaps TRBD2 (5 bases). Germline loops: CDR1 LGHDT, CDR2 YNNKEL (reference sequence). This CDR3 is built from 12 residues. Between the trimmed V and J ends, which lost 1 base and 8 bases, there was a span of 6 bases.

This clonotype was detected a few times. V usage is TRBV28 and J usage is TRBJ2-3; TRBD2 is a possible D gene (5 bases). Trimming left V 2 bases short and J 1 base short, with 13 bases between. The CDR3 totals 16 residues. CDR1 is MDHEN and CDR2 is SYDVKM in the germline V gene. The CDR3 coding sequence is TGTGCCAGCAGTTTAGTTCCCGGGGAAGGCACAGATACGCAGTATTTT. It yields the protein CASSLVPGEGTDTQYF. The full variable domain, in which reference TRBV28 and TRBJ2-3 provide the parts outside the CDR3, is DVKVTQSSRYLVKRTGEKVFLECVQDMDHENMFWYRQDPGLGLRLIYFSYDVKMKEKGDIPEGYSVSREKKERFSLILESASTNQTSMYLCASSLVPGEGTDTQYFGPGTRLTVL.

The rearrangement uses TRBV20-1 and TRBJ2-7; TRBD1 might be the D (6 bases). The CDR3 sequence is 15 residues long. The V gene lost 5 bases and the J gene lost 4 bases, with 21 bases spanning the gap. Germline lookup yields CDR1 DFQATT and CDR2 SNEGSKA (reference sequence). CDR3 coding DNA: TGCAGTGCTGTACCGGCGCTCGGACAGCTTTACGAGCAGTACTTC. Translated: CSAVPALGQLYEQYF.

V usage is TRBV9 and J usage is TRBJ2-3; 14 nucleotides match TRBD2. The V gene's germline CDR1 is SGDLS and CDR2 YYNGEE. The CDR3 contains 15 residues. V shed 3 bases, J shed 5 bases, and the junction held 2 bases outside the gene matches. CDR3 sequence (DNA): TGTGCCAGCAGCGAGGGGACTAGCGGGGGAGATACGCAGTATTTT. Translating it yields CASSEGTSGGDTQYF.

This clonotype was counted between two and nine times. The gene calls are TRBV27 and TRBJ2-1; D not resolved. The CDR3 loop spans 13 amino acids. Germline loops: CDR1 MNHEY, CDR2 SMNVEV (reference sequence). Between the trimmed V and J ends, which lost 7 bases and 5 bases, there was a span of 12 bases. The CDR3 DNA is TGTGCCAGCATGGGCGCCCCGGACAATGAGCAGTTCTTC. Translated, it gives CASMGAPDNEQFF.

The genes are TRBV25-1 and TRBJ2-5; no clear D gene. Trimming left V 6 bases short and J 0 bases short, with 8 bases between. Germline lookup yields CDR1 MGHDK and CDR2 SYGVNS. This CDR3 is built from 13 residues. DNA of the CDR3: TGTGCCAGCAGACCGAGGAACCAAGAGACCCAGTACTTC. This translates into CASRPRNQETQYF.

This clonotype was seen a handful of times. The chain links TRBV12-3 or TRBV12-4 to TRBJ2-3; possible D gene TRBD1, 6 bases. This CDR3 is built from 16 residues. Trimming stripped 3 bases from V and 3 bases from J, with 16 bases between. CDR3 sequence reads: CASSFDRAGATDTQYF. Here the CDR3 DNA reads TGTGCCAGCAGTTTTGATCGGGCAGGGGCAACAGATACGCAGTATTTT.

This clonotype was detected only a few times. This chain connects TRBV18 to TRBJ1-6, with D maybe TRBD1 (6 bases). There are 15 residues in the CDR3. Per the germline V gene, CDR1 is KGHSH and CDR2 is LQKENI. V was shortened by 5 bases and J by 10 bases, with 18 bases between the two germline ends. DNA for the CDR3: TGTGCCAGCTCAACGGCAGGGGAAGCAAGCTCACCCCTCCACTTT. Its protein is CASSTAGEASSPLHF.

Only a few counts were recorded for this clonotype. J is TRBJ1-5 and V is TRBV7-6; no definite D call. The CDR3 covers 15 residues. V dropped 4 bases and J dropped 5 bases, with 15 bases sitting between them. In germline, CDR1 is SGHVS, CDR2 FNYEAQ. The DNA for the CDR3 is TGTGCCAGCAGCTCGACCCGCTTTGGAGATCAGCCCCAGCATTTT. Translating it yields CASSSTRFGDQPQHF.

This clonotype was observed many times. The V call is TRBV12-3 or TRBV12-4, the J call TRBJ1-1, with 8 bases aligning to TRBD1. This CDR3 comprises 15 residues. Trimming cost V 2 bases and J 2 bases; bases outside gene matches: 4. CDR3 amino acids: CASSLQGAGNTEAFF. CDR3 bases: TGTGCCAGCAGTTTACAGGGGGCAGGAAACACTGAAGCTTTCTTT.

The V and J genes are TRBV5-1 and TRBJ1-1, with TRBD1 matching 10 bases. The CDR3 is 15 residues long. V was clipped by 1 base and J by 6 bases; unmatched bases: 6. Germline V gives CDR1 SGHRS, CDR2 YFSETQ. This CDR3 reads CASSLTPGQGSEAFF. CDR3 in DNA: TGCGCCAGCAGCTTGACTCCGGGACAGGGGTCTGAAGCTTTCTTT.

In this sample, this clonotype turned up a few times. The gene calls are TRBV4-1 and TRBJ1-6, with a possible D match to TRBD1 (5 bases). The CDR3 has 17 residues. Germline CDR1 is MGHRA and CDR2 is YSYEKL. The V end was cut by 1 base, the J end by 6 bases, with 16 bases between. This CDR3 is CASSQVLRGARNSPLHF. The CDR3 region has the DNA TGCGCCAGCAGCCAAGTATTGAGAGGGGCTCGTAATTCACCCCTCCACTTT.

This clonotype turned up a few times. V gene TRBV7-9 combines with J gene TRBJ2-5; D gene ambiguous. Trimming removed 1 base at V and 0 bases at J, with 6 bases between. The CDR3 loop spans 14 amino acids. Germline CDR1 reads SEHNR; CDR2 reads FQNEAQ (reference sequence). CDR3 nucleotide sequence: TGTGCCAGCAGCTTAGTTAAAGACCAAGAGACCCAGTACTTC. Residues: CASSLVKDQETQYF. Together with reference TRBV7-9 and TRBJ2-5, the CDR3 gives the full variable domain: DTGVSQNPRHKITKRGQNVTFRCDPISEHNRLYWYRQTLGQGPEFLTYFQNEAQLEKSRLLSDRFSAERPKGSFSTLEIQRTEQGDSAMYLCASSLVKDQETQYFGPGTRLLVL.